Presented here are 29 T cell receptor beta chains from one specimen sequenced in a study of spatial heterogeneity in lung cancer. As to time point: sample taken at primary tumor resection. The sequenced material consisted of unsorted whole RNA from tumor, nontumor lung or frozen PBMC. TCRdb processed the 5' RACE reads anew with MiXCR; each CDR3 protein has one entry. This sample has 45,000 to 55,000 distinct CDR3 sequences; under 6% occur once, and the top ten carry around 10%. The starting material was PBMCs, obtained at surgery. Source of these receptors: a male donor with early-stage non-small cell lung cancer.

This clonotype has ten or more counts. This chain links TRBV7-9 with TRBJ2-7, with TRBD2 matching 7 bases. Germline V lookup: CDR1 SEHNR, CDR2 FQNEAQ (reference sequence). Trimming took 5 bases from V and 9 from J; bases not matched to a gene: 10. The length of the CDR3 is 13 residues. CDR3 amino acids: CASSESGLDGQYF. Here the CDR3 DNA reads TGTGCCAGCAGCGAGTCAGGACTAGACGGGCAGTACTTC. The full variable domain, with the rest looked up from reference TRBV7-9 and TRBJ2-7, is DTGVSQNPRHKITKRGQNVTFRCDPISEHNRLYWYRQTLGQGPEFLTYFQNEAQLEKSRLLSDRFSAERPKGSFSTLEIQRTEQGDSAMYLCASSESGLDGQYFGPGTRLTVT.

This clonotype was detected ten times or more. The chain recombines TRBV19 with TRBJ2-1, with a tentative D call TRBD1 (5 bases). Germline V lookup: CDR1 LNHDA, CDR2 SQIVND (reference sequence). Trimming took 4 bases from V and 10 from J, leaving 8 bases between them. The CDR3 is 11 residues long. CDR3 protein: CASSTGKEQFF. The CDR3 DNA reads as TGTGCCAGTAGTACAGGGAAGGAGCAGTTCTTC.

This clonotype was detected a few times. This chain joins TRBV7-8 and TRBJ2-1; weak D call: TRBD2 (6 bases). The CDR3 loop spans 16 amino acids. CDR1 and CDR2 (germline): SGHVS, FQNEAQ. V shed 2 bases and J shed 0 bases, with 11 bases lying between them. CDR3 amino acids: CASSLSTSSSYNEQFF. CDR3 coding DNA: TGTGCCAGCAGCTTATCGACTAGTTCCTCCTACAATGAGCAGTTCTTC.

This chain uses TRBV12-5 with TRBJ2-1; D not resolved. Deletions cut 5 bases from V and 0 bases from J, with 14 bases between. Germline loops: CDR1 LGHNT, CDR2 FRNRAP. The CDR3 is 16 residues long. CDR3 nucleotides: TGTGCTAGTGGTCGCCAGTCAGGAAGCTCCTACAATGAGCAGTTCTTC. The encoded protein is CASGRQSGSSYNEQFF.

This clonotype was observed many times. J is TRBJ2-7 and V is TRBV20-1, with 7 bases fitting TRBD2. There are 15 residues in the CDR3. The ends lost 4 bases at V and 0 bases at J; junction bases unmatched: 9. Germline V gives CDR1 DFQATT, CDR2 SNEGSKA (reference sequence). CDR3 coding DNA: TGCAGTGCTACTTCCATAGCGGGTTTCTCCTACGAGCAGTACTTC. Translation gives CSATSIAGFSYEQYF.

The table lists this clonotype with many counts. The chain links TRBV6-6 to TRBJ2-7; 7 nucleotides align to TRBD1. Trimming took 10 bases from V and 0 from J; bases not matched to a gene: 18. CDR3 length: 17 amino acids. Looked up from germline, CDR1 is MNHNY and CDR2 is SVGAGI (reference sequence). CDR3 in DNA: TGTGCCACCCAGGACCCTTGGGAGACAGGGAGCTCCTACGAGCAGTACTTC. Its translation is CATQDPWETGSSYEQYF.

This clonotype was picked up many times. The rearrangement links TRBV7-9 to TRBJ2-3; 8 positions agree with TRBD1. Per the germline V gene, CDR1 is SEHNR and CDR2 is FQNEAQ (reference sequence). J was trimmed by 6 bases and V by 5 bases; bases with no gene match: 7. The CDR3 contains 14 residues. The CDR3 DNA is TGTGCCAGCAGCCAACCGGGACAGGAGGATACGCAGTATTTT. It specifies CASSQPGQEDTQYF.

This clonotype was counted ten times or more. The gene calls are TRBV7-9 and TRBJ1-2; D is undetermined. V was clipped by 4 bases and J by 4 bases, with 16 bases between them. CDR1 is SEHNR, CDR2 FQNEAQ, per germline (reference sequence). This CDR3 is 15 amino acids long. Here the CDR3 reads CASSSSGSHFYGYTF. The CDR3, as DNA: TGTGCCAGCAGCTCTTCGGGATCTCATTTCTATGGCTACACCTTC. The whole variable domain, filled in from reference TRBV7-9 and TRBJ1-2, reads DTGVSQNPRHKITKRGQNVTFRCDPISEHNRLYWYRQTLGQGPEFLTYFQNEAQLEKSRLLSDRFSAERPKGSFSTLEIQRTEQGDSAMYLCASSSSGSHFYGYTFGSGTRLTVV.

There are many counts of this clonotype. V is TRBV5-1 and J is TRBJ2-1, with 8 positions matching TRBD2. Germline CDR1 is SGHRS and CDR2 is YFSETQ. The V and J ends lost 4 bases and 7 bases, in that order; junction bases with no gene match: 13. There are 16 residues in the CDR3. The CDR3 loop is CASSPPRERELNEQFF. The CDR3 coding sequence is TGCGCCAGCAGCCCACCTAGGGAGCGGGAGTTGAATGAGCAGTTCTTC.

This clonotype showed up many times. The chain recombines TRBV3-1 with TRBJ2-5, with D hard to call. The CDR3 loop spans 15 amino acids. Germline V gives CDR1 LGHDT, CDR2 YNNKEL (reference sequence). V lost 2 bases and J 5 bases, leaving 15 bases between the germline ends. CDR3 in amino acids: CASSQTQSLPETQYF. The CDR3, as DNA: TGTGCCAGCAGCCAAACACAGTCCCTACCGGAGACCCAGTACTTC.

The gene calls are TRBV5-1 and TRBJ2-1, with 7 bases aligning to TRBD2. Germline assignment: CDR1 SGHRS and CDR2 YFSETQ. V trimming: 3 bases; J trimming: 4 bases; junction bases outside the gene matches: 10. This CDR3 has 16 residues. This CDR3 reads CASSWGRASGYNEQFF. Here the CDR3 DNA reads TGCGCCAGCAGCTGGGGAAGGGCTAGCGGTTACAATGAGCAGTTCTTC.

The CDR3 reads CSAGTGTSGTLGGTDTQYF. The CDR3 nucleotides read TGCAGTGCTGGCACCGGGACTAGCGGGACATTAGGGGGCACAGATACGCAGTATTTT. The rearrangement joins TRBV20-1 to TRBJ2-3, with 13 nucleotides matching TRBD2. The V segment lost 5 bases and the J segment 1 base; nucleotides outside the gene matches: 15. The germline V gene encodes CDR1 DFQATT and CDR2 SNEGSKA (reference sequence). The CDR3 is 19 residues long.

This clonotype was seen repeatedly, ten times or more. The chain uses TRBV2 and TRBJ2-1, with TRBD2 identical over 12 bases. This CDR3 spans 15 amino acids. The germline gives CDR1 SNHLY, CDR2 FYNNEI. J gave up 10 bases and V 4 bases, and 8 bases lay outside the gene matches. The CDR3 bases are TGTGCCAGCAGTGGTTCTAGCGGGAGGGCCAGGGAGCAGTTCTTC. Protein product: CASSGSSGRAREQFF.

This clonotype was recorded many times. CDR3: CASSSQIARDQPQHF. The CDR3 DNA is TGTGCCAGCTCATCTCAGATAGCTCGAGATCAGCCCCAGCATTTT. The V call is TRBV18, the J call TRBJ1-5, with D hard to call. This CDR3 contains 15 residues. Germline V CDR1 and CDR2: KGHSH, LQKENI. The V end was cut by 5 bases, the J end by 5 bases, with 16 bases between.

There are many counts of this clonotype. J is TRBJ1-2 and V is TRBV5-1; D may be TRBD1 (6 bases). The CDR3 runs 15 residues. V dropped 3 bases and J dropped 3 bases, with 15 bases sitting between them. Per germline, CDR1 SGHRS and CDR2 YFSETQ. The CDR3 bases are TGCGCCAGCAGCTACCAGGGGCTAGGGGACTATGGCTACACCTTC. It is translated as CASSYQGLGDYGYTF.

The chain links TRBV5-4 to TRBJ2-7; 10 bases are shared with TRBD1. Germline V gene data show CDR1 as SGHNT and CDR2 as YYREEE (reference sequence). The CDR3 sequence is 15 residues long. The V gene end was trimmed by 6 bases and the J gene end by 2 bases; junction bases not matched to a gene: 8. The CDR3 loop reads CASKVGGTGAYEQYF. CDR3 bases: TGTGCCAGCAAAGTTGGAGGGACAGGGGCCTACGAGCAGTACTTC.

This clonotype occurred many times. The chain combines TRBV20-1 with TRBJ2-3; 10 bases fit TRBD2. V lost 5 bases, J lost 2 bases, and 7 bases stayed unmatched. The CDR3 loop spans 15 amino acids. CDR1 and CDR2 (germline): DFQATT, SNEGSKA (reference sequence). The CDR3 nucleotides read TGCAGTGCTGGGGATAGCGGGAGGTTCACAGATACGCAGTATTTT. Translated: CSAGDSGRFTDTQYF.

This clonotype was detected ten times or more. The rearrangement joins TRBV12-3 or TRBV12-4 to TRBJ1-5; a weak D match, TRBD1 (5 bases). CDR3 length equals 13 residues. Deletions cut 4 bases from V and 7 bases from J, with 11 bases between. The CDR3 nucleotides read TGTGCCAGCAGTTCGACAGTTTCCCAGCCCCAGCATTTT. Amino acid sequence: CASSSTVSQPQHF.

CDR3 region: CASSNRDSNEKLFF. In nucleotides, the CDR3 is TGTGCCAGCAGTAACAGAGATTCTAATGAAAAACTGTTTTTT. The chain uses TRBV11-1 and TRBJ1-4; no firm D call. Trimming left V 6 bases short and J 3 bases short, with 11 bases between. The germline gives CDR1 SGHAT, CDR2 FQDESV (reference sequence). This CDR3 is 14 amino acids long.

The V gene is TRBV10-2, the J gene TRBJ2-7, with D perhaps matching TRBD2 (5 bases). The length of the CDR3 is 13 residues. The V end lost 4 bases, the J end lost 6 bases, and 13 bases lay between the germline ends. Per germline, CDR1 WSHSY and CDR2 SAAADI. The CDR3 spells CASSAGSLSEQYF. In DNA, the CDR3 is TGCGCCAGCAGTGCGGGGTCCCTCTCCGAGCAGTACTTC.

At least ten counts were recorded for this clonotype. The chain carries TRBV12-5 and TRBJ1-1; D is uncertain. The CDR3 covers 15 residues. Per germline, CDR1 LGHNT and CDR2 FRNRAP. V was trimmed by 0 bases and J by 8 bases, leaving 16 bases between them. The DNA of the CDR3 is TGTGCTAGTGGTTTGGTAGTCAGTAGGACCTTCGAAGCTTTCTTT. It yields the protein CASGLVVSRTFEAFF.

The chain uses TRBV6-1 and TRBJ2-7, with D uncertain. The ends were cut back, 2 bases at V and 0 bases at J, with 5 bases in the middle. Germline CDR1 is MNHNS and CDR2 is SASEGT. The CDR3 has 13 amino acids. CDR3 DNA: TGTGCCAGCAGTGAAATGGGCTCCTACGAGCAGTACTTC. Translated, it gives CASSEMGSYEQYF.

The V gene is TRBV15, the J gene TRBJ2-5, with 11 positions matching TRBD2. The V and J ends lost 3 bases and 1 base, in that order; junction bases with no gene match: 7. Germline values: CDR1 LNHNV, CDR2 YYDKDF (reference sequence). The CDR3 has 17 residues. DNA of the CDR3: TGTGCCACCAGCAGTGGGGTAGCGGGAGGGCGCCAAGAGACCCAGTACTTC. It encodes CATSSGVAGGRQETQYF.

This clonotype came up many times. J is TRBJ2-3 and V is TRBV10-2, with 12 bases matching TRBD2. From germline, CDR1 is WSHSY and CDR2 SAAADI. The junction had 4 bases not matched to a gene; V was cut back by 8 bases and J by 7 bases. This CDR3 has 13 residues. The CDR3 bases are TGCGCCAGCCAGCTAGCGGGAGGGAATACGCAGTATTTT. This translates into CASQLAGGNTQYF.

This clonotype was counted ten times or more. J is TRBJ1-2 and V is TRBV5-1; 8 nucleotides line up with TRBD1. J was trimmed by 2 bases and V by 4 bases; bases with no gene match: 7. The CDR3 has 15 amino acids. Germline V gives CDR1 SGHRS, CDR2 YFSETQ. The chain's CDR3 is CASSHGTGLNYGYTF. CDR3 coding DNA: TGCGCCAGCAGCCACGGGACAGGACTCAACTATGGCTACACCTTC.

This clonotype has ten or more counts. Mismatch with germline at one junction end may stem from a read error. The chain has TRBV7-9 and TRBJ2-5; perhaps TRBD2 as D (6 bases). The CDR3 loop spans 12 amino acids. Germline CDR1 and CDR2: SEHNR and FQNEAQ (reference sequence). DNA of the CDR3: TGTGCCAGCAGCTTAGCGGGGACTCCCCAGCGGTTC. Encoded protein: CASSLAGTPQRF.

This clonotype has a count of ten or more. The V and J genes are TRBV19 and TRBJ1-2; weak D call: TRBD1 (5 bases). Germline CDR1 reads LNHDA; CDR2 reads SQIVND (reference sequence). The CDR3 consists of 15 residues. Trimming took off 9 bases at V and 7 bases at J, with 24 bases between the two ends. The CDR3 reads CASRGALFAGLGYTF. DNA for the CDR3: TGTGCCAGCCGAGGGGCGCTATTCGCGGGCCTTGGCTACACCTTC.

This clonotype was recorded many times. CDR3 region: CASSRVAGGSETQYF. The CDR3 region has the DNA TGTGCCAGCAGCAGAGTAGCGGGAGGATCGGAGACCCAGTACTTC. The J gene is TRBJ2-5, the V gene TRBV7-9; 10 nucleotides align to TRBD2. Germline V gene sequence: CDR1 SEHNR, CDR2 FQNEAQ (reference sequence). The CDR3 has 15 residues. With V trimmed by 5 bases and J by 5 bases, 8 bases remained unmatched.

This clonotype was detected ten times or more. The chain recombines TRBV6-6 with TRBJ1-2; no clear D gene. Germline CDR1 is MNHNY and CDR2 is SVGAGI (reference sequence). Trimming took 0 bases from V and 4 from J, leaving 15 bases between them. This CDR3 spans 16 amino acids. CDR3 coding DNA: TGTGCCAGCAGTTACTCGAATACGGTGCCAAGCTATGGCTACACCTTC. This translates into CASSYSNTVPSYGYTF.